This T cell receptor (beta chain) was documented in a study of blood T cells in healthy people across ages. Study-level background: For every two T cells, template switching captured about one barcoded beta molecule.

This clonotype was seen a few times. V gave up 1 base and J gave up 7 bases; unmatched junction bases: 14. The CDR3 is 17 amino acids. Germline CDR1 is SEHNR and CDR2 is FQNEAQ (reference sequence). The second PCR ran about 6 to 12 cycles with a sample-barcoded 5' primer and J-beta primers. Researchers report that a template-switch adaptor with 12 random nucleotides tagged each cDNA molecule. TCRdb ran MiXCR on the 5' RACE reads and lists one entry per CDR3 protein. The table includes 1.5 million to 2 million distinct CDR3 sequences, around half detected once. The genes are TRBV7-9 and TRBJ2-3; 7 bases align to TRBD2. The source material was blood. This TCR was recovered from a woman in her thirties or forties in good health. The CDR3 DNA reads TGTGCCAGCAGCTTAGTTCTCAGGACTAGTTCCCTTAATACGCAGTATTTT. Amino acid sequence: CASSLVLRTSSLNTQYF.